The source of this TCR beta chain is a study of blood T cell repertoires in COVID-19. About the research overall: Acute and convalescent COVID-19 samples came from the United States, Italy and Spain. PBMCs, B-cell-depleted T cells, or T cells provided the cDNA or gDNA that made up the material.

How the authors handled the data: Reference gene primer amplification in the assay estimated nucleated cell counts. Sequenced by immunoSEQ multiplex PCR; TCRdb stores in-frame clones only, minus some. V, J and clone size reflect that table, while D and trimming were determined from the DNA. The sample lists tens of thousands of clones, roughly nine tenths seen once, with around 14% in the top ten. The CDR3 is 11 residues long. Germline V gives CDR1 DFQATT, CDR2 SNEGSKA (reference sequence). Trimming cost V 4 bases and J 4 bases, with 4 bases left between them. This sequence was found in a man aged 65-85 years with active COVID-19. Sequencing input: peripheral blood. The chain employs TRBV20-1 and TRBJ1-4, with unresolved D. The CDR3 DNA reads as TGCAGTGCTAAGAGTAATGAAAAACTGTTTTTT. Residues: CSAKSNEKLFF.